These 11 T cell receptor beta chains share one sample of origin, sequenced in a study of T cells after yellow fever vaccination. MiXCR, run by TCRdb on the 5' RACE reads, gives a single entry per CDR3 protein. The repertoire has fewer than 400,000 distinct CDR3 sequences, approximately 5.7% of them found once; the top ten carry approximately 15%. This material consisted of PBMCs, taken 5 days after the yellow fever booster vaccination. The receptor set was obtained from a man aged 25 to 45 who received the YFV17D yellow fever vaccine.

This clonotype was detected many times. V usage is TRBV12-3 or TRBV12-4 and J usage is TRBJ1-1; D is possibly TRBD1 (5 bases). The CDR3 loop spans 13 amino acids. V lost 6 bases and J 8 bases, leaving 16 bases between the germline ends. CDR3 sequence: CASSGRGRGEAFF. CDR3 coding DNA: TGTGCCAGCAGCGGACGGGGACGAGGGGAAGCTTTCTTT.

There are many counts of this clonotype. The chain uses TRBV9 and TRBJ2-1; the match to TRBD1 covers 7 bases. Germline CDR1 and CDR2: SGDLS and YYNGEE. V was pared by 4 bases and J by 12 bases, with 16 bases of the junction left unmatched. CDR3 length: 15 amino acids. CDR3: CASSTRQGPWGSQFF. CDR3 bases: TGTGCCAGCAGCACCCGACAGGGACCATGGGGATCGCAGTTCTTC.

This clonotype was seen at least ten times. V and J are TRBV25-1 and TRBJ2-7, with 7 bases matching TRBD1. The J segment lost 2 bases and the V segment lost 5 bases, leaving 3 bases of the junction unmatched. Germline V gene lookup returns CDR1 MGHDK and CDR2 SYGVNS. The CDR3 runs 13 residues. CDR3 in DNA: TGTGCCAGCAGTCCACAGGGGCCCTACGAGCAGTACTTC. It yields the protein CASSPQGPYEQYF.

The V call is TRBV19, the J call TRBJ1-6; no reliable D call. The CDR3 spans 13 residues. The V end lost 8 bases, the J end lost 0 bases, and 5 bases lay between the germline ends. CDR1 and CDR2 from the germline V gene are LNHDA and SQIVND (reference sequence). This chain's CDR3 is CASSDSYNSPLHF. CDR3 DNA: TGTGCCAGTTCTGACTCCTATAATTCACCCCTCCACTTT.

This clonotype appeared many times. J is TRBJ2-5 and V is TRBV14; 9 bases match TRBD1. The CDR3 is 16 residues long. V shed 3 bases, J shed 5 bases, and the junction held 10 bases outside the gene matches. Looked up from germline, CDR1 is SGHDN and CDR2 is FVKESK. CDR3 nucleotides: TGTGCCAGCAGCCATCAGAAGTGGGACAGGGACGAGACCCAGTACTTC. As protein: CASSHQKWDRDETQYF. Full variable domain (outside the CDR3, taken from reference TRBV14 and TRBJ2-5): EAGVTQFPSHSVIEKGQTVTLRCDPISGHDNLYWYRRVMGKEIKFLLHFVKESKQDESGMPNNRFLAERTGGTYSTLKVQPAELEDSGVYFCASSHQKWDRDETQYFGPGTRLLVL.

For this clonotype: A much larger clone differs by one base, so this may be a read error. This chain uses TRBV6-5 with TRBJ2-1; TRBD2 is a possible D gene (5 bases). V dropped 1 base and J dropped 3 bases, with 7 bases sitting between them. The length of the CDR3 is 14 residues. In germline, CDR1 is MNHEY, CDR2 SVGAGI. The CDR3 region has the DNA TGTGCCAGCAGTTACTGGGAGAGCTACAATGAGCAGTTCTTC. Protein sequence: CASSYWESYNEQFF.

The J gene is TRBJ2-1, the V gene TRBV20-1, with D hard to call. This CDR3 is 13 amino acids long. V shed 6 bases and J shed 5 bases, with 14 bases lying between them. Germline V gene lookup returns CDR1 DFQATT and CDR2 SNEGSKA (reference sequence). In DNA form, the CDR3 reads TGCAGTGCCTCCACCGGATGGGACAATGAGCAGTTCTTC. As protein: CSASTGWDNEQFF.

This clonotype was seen more than once but under ten times. The V gene is TRBV20-1, the J gene TRBJ2-5, with a tentative D call TRBD2 (6 bases). The germline V gene has CDR1 DFQATT and CDR2 SNEGSKA (reference sequence). The CDR3 has 12 residues. Trimming removed 7 bases from V and 2 bases from J, with 11 bases in between. The chain's CDR3 is CSVPSGQETQYF. The CDR3 region has the DNA TGCAGTGTCCCCAGCGGGCAAGAGACCCAGTACTTC.

This clonotype was recorded many times. One junction end does not reproduce the germline sequence, and a read error may be involved. This chain connects TRBV19 to TRBJ2-1; D is ambiguous. This CDR3 is 11 amino acids long. Germline-derived CDR1 and CDR2 are LNHDA and SQIVND (reference sequence). As DNA, the CDR3 is TGTGCCAGCAGTACCTACAATGAGCAGTTCTTC. This encodes CASSTYNEQFF.

J is TRBJ1-2 and V is TRBV19; D remains unclear. The CDR3 runs 13 residues. Germline-derived CDR1 and CDR2 are LNHDA and SQIVND (reference sequence). With 4 bases removed from V and 4 bases from J, the gap between germline ends came to 10 bases. The CDR3 DNA follows: TGTGCCAGTAGTACGACGGAAATCTATGGCTACACCTTC. Translated: CASSTTEIYGYTF.

This clonotype has just a few counts. CDR3: CASSLSGRGTDTQYF. Written as DNA, the CDR3 is TGCGCCAGCAGCTTGTCCGGGAGAGGGACAGATACGCAGTATTTT. V usage is TRBV5-1 and J usage is TRBJ2-3; D may be TRBD2 (6 bases). The length of the CDR3 is 15 residues. Germline V gives CDR1 SGHRS, CDR2 YFSETQ. The V end lost 1 base, the J end lost 3 bases, and 12 bases lay between the germline ends.